This is a list of T cell receptor beta chains from one sample in a study of blood T cells in healthy people across ages. TCRdb called the 5' RACE reads again in MiXCR, with one record for every CDR3 protein. Of fewer than 900,000 distinct CDR3 sequences in the sample, approximately 43% are singletons; the top ten hold around a fifth. The sample comprised blood. All receptors derive from a woman aged 60 to 75 in good health. Each CDR3 is given with its conserved first and last residue. Fields, in order: clone size, J gene, V gene, D gene, CDR3 protein, CDR3 DNA. The D gene is left open where the match is weak. Size is omitted from some rows. Given values are once, few, many or a class for expanded clones.

>-|TRBJ2-2|TRBV4-1|-
CASSQDWGTNTGELFF
TGCGCCAGCAGCCAAGATTGGGGGACGAACACCGGGGAGCTGTTTTTT
>many|TRBJ2-4|TRBV29-1|-
CSVAPRGLSKNIQYF
TGCAGCGTTGCCCCCCGAGGGCTTTCCAAAAACATTCAGTACTTC
>-|TRBJ1-5|TRBV27|-
CASNVRGYSNQPQHF
TGTGCCAGCAACGTCAGAGGTTATAGCAATCAGCCCCAGCATTTT
>many|TRBJ2-3|TRBV29-1|TRBD2
CSVRLAGSTDTQYF
TGCAGCGTTCGACTAGCGGGTAGCACAGATACGCAGTATTTT
>-|TRBJ2-7|TRBV12-3/TRBV12-4|-
CASSLGQLEQYF
TGTGCCAGCAGTTTAGGGCAGCTGGAGCAGTACTTC
>-|TRBJ1-2|TRBV29-1|-
CSVEEPRGYTF
TGCAGCGTTGAGGAACCGAGGGGCTACACCTTC
>-|TRBJ2-7|TRBV20-1|-
CSARVGIQLGYNEQYF
TGCAGTGCTAGAGTAGGTATACAGCTGGGCTACAATGAGCAGTACTTC
>-|TRBJ2-1|TRBV25-1|-
CASSDWVDEQFF
TGTGCCAGCAGTGATTGGGTAGATGAGCAGTTCTTC
>-|TRBJ2-1|TRBV5-6|TRBD1
CASSFSTSGTVGNEQFF
TGTGCCAGCAGCTTCTCCACCTCCGGGACAGTAGGCAATGAGCAGTTCTTC
>-|TRBJ2-1|TRBV15|-
CATSRVNTLSETQFF
TGTGCCACCAGCAGAGTTAATACCCTCAGTGAGACCCAGTTCTTC
>-|TRBJ2-3|TRBV7-4|TRBD2
CASSPRTSSDTQYF
TGTGCCAGCAGCCCCCGGACTAGCTCAGATACGCAGTATTTT
>-|TRBJ2-5|TRBV7-8|-
CASSLATDPQTQYF
TGTGCCAGCAGCTTAGCGACGGACCCACAGACCCAGTACTTC
>few|TRBJ2-7|TRBV3-1|-
CASRHRGGYEQYF
TGTGCCAGCAGACACAGGGGGGGCTACGAGCAGTACTTC
>-|TRBJ2-6|TRBV10-3|TRBD2
CAISESNLLAGISGANVLTF
TGTGCCATCAGTGAGTCGAACCTACTAGCGGGGATCTCTGGGGCCAACGTCCTGACTTTC
>few|TRBJ2-2|TRBV5-1|-
CASSRDSAGELFF
TGCGCCAGCAGCCGCGACTCGGCCGGGGAGCTGTTTTTT
>-|TRBJ2-5|TRBV7-2|-
CASSVDWRQETQYF
TGTGCCAGCAGCGTAGATTGGAGGCAGGAGACCCAGTACTTC
>-|TRBJ2-7|TRBV20-1|-
CSAAPGTETYEQYF
TGCAGTGCCGCCCCCGGGACGGAGACCTACGAGCAGTACTTC
>few|TRBJ2-4|TRBV27|-
CASSDKGFYSSGQYF
TGTGCCAGCAGCGACAAAGGGTTTTACTCGAGCGGGCAGTACTTC
>-|TRBJ2-5|TRBV6-1|-
CASILNRRGFGETQYF
TGTGCCAGCATCCTGAACCGTAGGGGGTTCGGGGAGACCCAGTACTTC
>-|TRBJ2-7|TRBV7-6|-
CASSPARESEQYF
TGTGCCAGCAGCCCCGCCCGGGAAAGTGAGCAGTACTTC
>-|TRBJ2-3|TRBV29-1|TRBD2
CSVVASGTSTDTQYF
TGCAGCGTTGTGGCTAGCGGTACTAGCACAGATACGCAGTATTTT
>-|TRBJ2-7|TRBV2|TRBD1
CASRPTGQIYEQYF
TGTGCCAGCAGGCCGACAGGGCAGATCTACGAGCAGTACTTC
>few|TRBJ2-3|TRBV29-1|-
CSVMRGRTSTDTQYF
TGCAGCGTTATGCGAGGACGGACTAGCACAGATACGCAGTATTTT
>-|TRBJ1-5|TRBV21-1|-
CASSTREGGEGQPQHF
TGTGCCAGCAGCACAAGGGAAGGAGGGGAGGGTCAGCCCCAGCATTTT
>-|TRBJ2-3|TRBV6-1|TRBD2
CASSGGGDIAFSSDTQYF
TGTGCCAGCAGTGGGGGGGGAGACATTGCCTTCAGCTCAGATACGCAGTATTTT
>-|TRBJ2-5|TRBV20-1|TRBD1
CSARDRRTGHQETQYF
TGCAGTGCTAGAGATAGAAGGACAGGGCATCAAGAGACCCAGTACTTC
>few|TRBJ2-7|TRBV7-2|-
CASSLGAGRDEQYF
TGTGCCAGCAGCTTAGGGGCGGGGCGCGACGAGCAGTACTTC
>-|TRBJ2-2|TRBV27|-
CASSLGRGNTGELFF
TGTGCCAGCAGTTTGGGCAGGGGGAACACCGGGGAGCTGTTTTTT
>few|TRBJ2-1|TRBV29-1|TRBD2
CSVARGGSYNEQFF
TGCAGCGTTGCTCGCGGGGGTTCCTACAATGAGCAGTTCTTC
>-|TRBJ1-6|TRBV7-9|-
CASSNAGVQPLHF
TGTGCCAGCTCAAACGCTGGGGTCCAACCCCTCCACTTT
>-|TRBJ1-2|TRBV14|-
CASSQDRGHRTSGYTF
TGTGCCAGCAGCCAAGATCGGGGACACCGGACTTCTGGCTACACCTTC
>once|TRBJ2-3|TRBV10-3|TRBD2
CAISTGGLDADTQYF
TGTGCCATCAGTACCGGGGGACTAGATGCAGATACGCAGTATTTT
>-|TRBJ2-7|TRBV3-1|TRBD1
CASSQVWGTGSSYEQYF
TGTGCCAGCAGCCAAGTCTGGGGGACAGGCAGCTCCTACGAGCAGTACTTC
>-|TRBJ1-1|TRBV12-3/TRBV12-4|TRBD1
CASSRLGQAEEAFF
TGTGCCAGCAGCCGCCTGGGACAGGCGGAGGAGGCTTTCTTT
>few|TRBJ1-1|TRBV2|-
CASKRGDTEAFF
TGTGCCAGCAAGCGGGGCGACACTGAAGCTTTCTTT
>many|TRBJ2-1|TRBV14|-
CASSQVFSNYNEQFF
TGTGCCAGCAGCCAAGTTTTCAGCAATTACAATGAGCAGTTCTTC
>few|TRBJ2-5|TRBV4-3|TRBD2
CASSQVGGGQETQYF
TGCGCCAGCAGCCAAGTTGGGGGGGGTCAAGAGACCCAGTACTTC
>-|TRBJ2-5|TRBV12-3/TRBV12-4|-
CASGLRGTQYF
TGTGCCAGCGGTTTGAGGGGTACCCAGTACTTC
>-|TRBJ1-2|TRBV4-2|-
CAGSQDPGQNYGYTF
TGTGCCGGCAGCCAAGACCCAGGGCAGAACTATGGCTACACCTTC